The clone carrying this T cell receptor beta chain was counted at least ten times. The data stem from a study of breast tumors, draining lymph nodes, adjacent tissues. TCRdb independently ran MiXCR on the multiplex PCR reads; one entry per CDR3 protein. Of 50,000 to 85,000 distinct CDR3 sequences in the sample, 43% are singletons; the top ten hold over 7.5%. This receptor was obtained from a female donor with breast cancer. Some clones in this sample may be carry-over from other donors' samples. The sample taken for sequencing was breast tumor tissue.

The CDR3 DNA is TGTGCCAGCAGCCAAGGTGCTAGCAGGGAGACCCAGTACTTC. It encodes CASSQGASRETQYF. The chain is built from TRBV4-2 and TRBJ2-5, with a tentative D call TRBD2 (5 bases). V lost 1 base and J lost 5, with 11 bases in between. CDR1 is LGHNA, CDR2 YNFKEQ, per germline. This CDR3 has 14 residues.